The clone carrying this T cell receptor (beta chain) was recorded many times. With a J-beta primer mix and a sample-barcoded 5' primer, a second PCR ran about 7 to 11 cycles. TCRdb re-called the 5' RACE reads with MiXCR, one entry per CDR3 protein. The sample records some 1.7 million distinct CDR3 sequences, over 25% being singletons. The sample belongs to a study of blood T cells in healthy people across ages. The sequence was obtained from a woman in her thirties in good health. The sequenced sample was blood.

CDR3 in amino acids: CASSQSTSPGETQYF. The CDR3 DNA follows: TGTGCCAGCAGCCAGTCTACGTCCCCGGGGGAGACCCAGTACTTC. This chain uses TRBV4-2 with TRBJ2-5; possible D gene TRBD2, 5 bases. CDR1 and CDR2 (germline): LGHNA, YNFKEQ. Trimming removed 3 bases at V and 5 bases at J, with 16 bases between. There are 15 residues in the CDR3.